This T cell receptor (beta chain) emerged from a study of blood T cell repertoires in COVID-19. Turning to the study itself: Sites in the United States, Italy and Spain provided acute and convalescent COVID-19 samples. Sources were T cells, B-cell-depleted T cells, or PBMCs; the material itself was cDNA or gDNA.

Some clones are missing from TCRdb's copy, which holds only in-frame ones; the method was immunoSEQ multiplex PCR. In the table there are 250,000 to 350,000 clones, about nine tenths of which are singletons. Sequencing input: peripheral blood. The source of this sequence is a woman aged 25 to 45 with COVID-19, enrolled during active disease.

CDR3 sequence (DNA): TGTGCCAGCAGCTTCGCCAGGACAGGGAGTGGAAACACCATATATTTT. Translation gives CASSFARTGSGNTIYF. V is TRBV7-9 and J is TRBJ1-3; 8 bases match TRBD1. V trimming: 3 bases; J trimming: 3 bases; junction bases outside the gene matches: 7. Per germline, CDR1 SEHNR and CDR2 FQNEAQ (reference sequence). The CDR3 covers 16 residues.